This T cell receptor (beta chain) was found in a study of cytomegalovirus exposure and HLA in healthy donors. Broader study findings: Presence/absence analysis assumed near-uniform sequencing depth across donors. Association of a missense DCLRE1C variant with TCR beta V- and J-gene trimming was reported in a later analysis. Upon later analysis, HLA-associated TCR beta chains proved more clonally expanded than other, equally common chains.

With 60 Vbeta and 13 Jbeta primers, the PCR was carried out. Measured with immunoSEQ multiplex PCR; TCRdb has only the in-frame clones, and not every one. Here the sample spans approximately 120,000 clones, about 10% being singletons. The CDR3 has 13 amino acids. The V gene end was trimmed by 2 bases and the J gene end by 7 bases; junction bases not matched to a gene: 6. Germline CDR1 and CDR2: SQVTM and ANQGSEA. Points on this clone: Its antigen is undetermined.

This sequence joins TRBV29-1 and TRBJ2-5, with 8 bases aligning to TRBD1. What was sequenced was PBMCs. The receptor's source is a woman between 18 and 29 years old in good health and CMV-seropositive. The CDR3 region has the DNA TGCAGCGTTGAATCAGGGGGCGGAAGGACCCAGTACTTC. Protein: CSVESGGGRTQYF.